Listed below are T cell receptor beta chains from one sample, sequenced in a study of cytomegalovirus exposure and HLA in healthy donors. Sequencing was performed with immunoSEQ multiplex PCR; in TCRdb, only in-frame clones are kept and a portion is missing. Found here are over 150,000 clones, 68% of them singletons; the top ten hold approximately 1.5%. Sequenced material: PBMCs. The receptor source for this set is a middle-aged man in good health and CMV-seronegative. Both conserved end residues are part of each CDR3. The D gene is left open where the match is weak. Size is stated for part of the rows, as once, few or many counts, or as a class when the clone is expanded.

.,TRBV18,.,TRBJ2-7,CASSPQGGSYEQYF,TGTGCCAGCTCACCACAAGGGGGTTCCTACGAGCAGTACTTC
.,TRBV27,.,TRBJ1-2,CASSPPTSARGLVGYTF,TGTGCCAGCAGTCCACCTACCAGCGCCAGGGGATTAGTGGGCTACACCTTC
.,TRBV27,.,TRBJ1-3,CASSFRSSGNTIYF,TGTGCCAGCAGTTTCCGGAGCTCTGGAAACACCATATATTTT
.,TRBV5-1,.,TRBJ2-2,CASSLGQVNTGELFF,TGCGCCAGCAGCTTGGGGCAGGTTAACACCGGGGAGCTGTTTTTT
.,TRBV4-1,few,TRBJ1-3,CASSQEGTRGNTIYF,TGCGCCAGCAGCCAAGAGGGGACACGTGGAAACACCATATATTTT
.,TRBV7-9,.,TRBJ1-2,CSSSQGNHGYTF,TGTTCCAGCAGCCAGGGTAATCATGGCTACACCTTC
.,TRBV4-1,.,TRBJ1-5,CASSPGGGGVKQPQHF,TGCGCCAGCAGTCCGGGAGGGGGGGGAGTAAAACAGCCCCAGCATTTT
.,TRBV2,.,TRBJ1-2,CASFPRSGGGGYTF,TGTGCCAGCTTTCCACGATCCGGGGGGGGTGGCTACACCTTC
.,TRBV5-1,few,TRBJ1-3,CASSSTGFSGNTIYF,TGCGCCAGCAGCTCCACAGGGTTCTCTGGAAACACCATATATTTT
TRBD1,TRBV15,.,TRBJ2-3,CASGQGAHLDTQYF,TGTGCCAGTGGACAGGGGGCGCATCTGGATACGCAGTATTTT
TRBD2,TRBV5-1,.,TRBJ2-5,CASSNGLAGGQETQYF,TGCGCCAGCAGCAACGGACTAGCGGGGGGTCAAGAGACCCAGTACTTC
TRBD1,TRBV4-2,.,TRBJ2-7,CASSGGQGPYEQYF,TGTGCCAGCAGCGGGGGACAGGGTCCCTACGAGCAGTACTTC
TRBD1,TRBV28,.,TRBJ1-1,CASSLGQGASWGAFF,TGTGCCAGCAGTTTAGGACAGGGGGCCTCTTGGGGAGCTTTCTTT
TRBD1,TRBV6-5,.,TRBJ2-3,CASSADRGSTDTQYF,TGTGCCAGCAGTGCGGACAGGGGGAGCACAGATACGCAGTATTTT
TRBD1,TRBV5-4,.,TRBJ2-7,CASGRQGPYEQYF,TGTGCCAGCGGACGACAGGGGCCCTACGAGCAGTACTTC
.,TRBV19,few,TRBJ1-1,CASRLTAMNTEAFF,TGTGCCAGTAGACTGACAGCCATGAACACTGAAGCTTTCTTT